These T cell receptor beta chains were read from a single sample in a study of spatial heterogeneity in lung cancer. MiXCR, applied by TCRdb to the 5' RACE reads, yields one record per CDR3 protein. This table holds about 10,000 distinct CDR3 sequences, 20% to 25% found once. The specimen was PBMCs, collected at follow-up. These receptors all stem from a male donor with early-stage non-small cell lung cancer. The CDR3 runs from the conserved cysteine through the conserved F or W. A row's size may be missing; if present it is once, few, many or a size class.

cdr3_aa: CASSHGAGGVETQYF
clone_size: many
v_call: TRBV3-1
cdr3_length: 15

cdr3_aa: CASSQGTWDQPQHF
clone_size: medium-sized
v_call: TRBV7-2
cdr3_length: 14

cdr3_aa: CASSQEDTNTGELFF
clone_size: medium-sized
v_call: TRBV4-3
cdr3_length: 15

cdr3_aa: CASSSRNYGYTF
clone_size: many
v_call: TRBV7-6
cdr3_length: 12

cdr3_aa: CASRGVGGQGNSPLHF
clone_size: many
v_call: TRBV27
cdr3_length: 16

cdr3_aa: CASSSPESGTYEQYF
clone_size: few
v_call: TRBV7-2
cdr3_length: 15

cdr3_aa: CAISEVRADEQYF
clone_size: many
v_call: TRBV10-3
cdr3_length: 13

cdr3_aa: CASSYPRHRKTQYF
clone_size: medium-sized
v_call: TRBV12-3/TRBV12-4
cdr3_length: 14

cdr3_aa: CASSQDRALRNSPLHF
clone_size: medium-sized
v_call: TRBV3-1
cdr3_length: 16

cdr3_aa: CASSYNQETQYF
clone_size: -
v_call: TRBV5-1
cdr3_length: 12

cdr3_aa: CASSLGTVNTEAFF
clone_size: many
v_call: TRBV28
cdr3_length: 14

cdr3_aa: CASSKGAGTGELFF
clone_size: many
v_call: TRBV5-1
cdr3_length: 14

cdr3_aa: CASSSTRETFYEQYF
clone_size: few
v_call: TRBV6-6
cdr3_length: 15

cdr3_aa: CASSVGGSTYNEQFF
clone_size: medium-sized
v_call: TRBV9
cdr3_length: 15